Following are 16 T cell receptor beta chains from one sample sequenced in a study of shared clonotypes between healthy human individuals. Measured with immunoSEQ multiplex PCR; TCRdb has only the in-frame clones, and not every one. Of under 600,000 clones detected, about 80% appear once; the ten largest clones hold around 12%. Sequenced sample: PBMCs. The receptors were gathered from a woman in her 40s in good health. Some clones in this sample may be carry-over from other donors' samples.

The chain links TRBV28 to TRBJ1-5; 7 nucleotides line up with TRBD1. The CDR3 is 15 amino acids. The trim removed 5 bases at V and 9 bases at J, leaving 13 bases unmatched. Germline CDR1 is MDHEN and CDR2 is SYDVKM. The chain's CDR3 is CASSPQTGFIRPQHF. The CDR3 DNA is TGTGCCAGCAGTCCCCAGACAGGGTTCATTCGGCCCCAGCATTTT.

This clone was seen only once. J is TRBJ2-5 and V is TRBV28; 11 nucleotides line up with TRBD1. Germline V gene sequence: CDR1 MDHEN, CDR2 SYDVKM. V lost 6 bases and J lost 7; bases outside the gene matches: 7. The CDR3 runs 14 residues. The CDR3 region is CASRGDRGFWTQYF. As DNA, the CDR3 is TGTGCCAGCAGGGGGGACAGGGGGTTTTGGACCCAGTACTTC.

J is TRBJ2-3 and V is TRBV6-6; TRBD1 aligns across 8 bases. Germline V gene lookup returns CDR1 MNHNY and CDR2 SVGAGI (reference sequence). Germline trimming cut 6 bases from V and 4 bases from J; bases unmatched to any gene: 12. The CDR3 runs 16 residues. The CDR3 is CASRLQGAAVADTQYF. In DNA, the CDR3 is TGTGCCAGCAGACTCCAGGGGGCGGCTGTAGCAGATACGCAGTATTTT.

This clone was seen only once. The V and J genes are TRBV15 and TRBJ2-2; no clear D gene. Germline loops: CDR1 LNHNV, CDR2 YYDKDF (reference sequence). This CDR3 comprises 14 residues. Trimming pared 4 bases from V and 5 bases from J, leaving 11 bases between. CDR3 residues: CATSIGESTGELFF. Written as DNA, the CDR3 is TGTGCCACCAGCATTGGAGAGAGTACCGGGGAGCTGTTTTTT.

The chain recombines TRBV28 with TRBJ1-1; no firm D call. The V gene's germline CDR1 is MDHEN and CDR2 SYDVKM. The V gene lost 4 bases and the J gene lost 3 bases, with 15 bases spanning the gap. The CDR3 covers 15 residues. The CDR3 region has the DNA TGTGCCAGCAGTTCAGCCCCCGGGAGGGACACTGAAGCTTTCTTT. This sequence encodes CASSSAPGRDTEAFF.

Note on this clone: One end of the junction is discordant with germline, which a read error may explain. The CDR3, as DNA: TGTGCTAGCAGCTTCGGCCCGACTAGAGAGACCCAGTACTTC. Protein: CASSFGPTRETQYF. The rearrangement uses TRBV7-7 and TRBJ2-5; D is possibly TRBD2 (6 bases). Germline values: CDR1 SSHAT, CDR2 FNYEAQ (reference sequence). This CDR3 has 14 amino acids.

CDR3 residues: CASSPQRGSSSYEQYF. For the CDR3, the DNA is TGCGCCAGCAGCCCACAACGGGGCAGTAGCTCCTACGAGCAGTACTTC. This rearrangement joins TRBV4-1 to TRBJ2-7, with D tentatively TRBD1 or TRBD2 (5 bases each). Germline assignment: CDR1 MGHRA and CDR2 YSYEKL. Trimming shortened V by 4 bases and J by 0 bases, and 16 bases separated the two germline ends. This CDR3 has 16 residues.

This chain links TRBV7-9 with TRBJ2-5, with a tentative D call TRBD1 (5 bases). Deletions cut 8 bases from V and 4 bases from J, with 8 bases between. Germline values: CDR1 SEHNR, CDR2 FQNEAQ (reference sequence). The CDR3 runs 11 residues. The CDR3 is CASGRGETQYF. The CDR3 DNA sequence: TGTGCCAGCGGTAGGGGAGAGACCCAGTACTTC.

The rearrangement links TRBV19 to TRBJ1-2; TRBD1 matches 8 bases. The germline V gene encodes CDR1 LNHDA and CDR2 SQIVND (reference sequence). The length of the CDR3 is 16 residues. The junction had 15 bases not matched to a gene; V was cut back by 8 bases and J by 4 bases. CDR3 in amino acids: CASVSSGGEGGYGYTF. The DNA for the CDR3 is TGTGCCAGTGTATCGTCAGGGGGCGAAGGAGGCTATGGCTACACCTTC.

The J gene is TRBJ1-3, the V gene TRBV11-3; D unresolved. The germline CDR1 and CDR2 sequences are SGHNT and YENEEA. CDR3 length equals 15 residues. Trimming pared 5 bases from V and 2 bases from J, leaving 13 bases between. The DNA for the CDR3 is TGTGCCAGCAGCCACAATGGGGAGCCTGGAAACACCATATATTTT. It is translated as CASSHNGEPGNTIYF. The variable domain in full, with the rest retrieved from reference TRBV11-3 and TRBJ1-3, is EAGVVQSPRYKIIEKKQPVAFWCNPISGHNTLYWYLQNLGQGPELLIRYENEEAVDDSQLPKDRFSAERLKGVDSTLKIQPAELGDSAVYLCASSHNGEPGNTIYFGEGSWLTVV.

This chain links TRBV27 with TRBJ2-7; 11 bases agree with TRBD1. The V segment lost 6 bases and the J segment 6 bases; nucleotides outside the gene matches: 7. The CDR3 has 14 amino acids. From germline, CDR1 is MNHEY and CDR2 SMNVEV (reference sequence). Here the CDR3 DNA reads TGTGCCAGCAGGCCGGGACAGGGGGTCGGCGAGCAGTACTTC. Amino acid sequence: CASRPGQGVGEQYF.

This clone occurred a few times. The gene calls are TRBV5-1 and TRBJ2-7; D gene ambiguous. CDR1 and CDR2 from the germline V gene are SGHRS and YFSETQ. CDR3 length: 14 amino acids. Trimming pared 0 bases from V and 0 bases from J, leaving 7 bases between. In nucleotides, the CDR3 is TGCGCCAGCAGCTTGGCCACGGACTCCTACGAGCAGTACTTC. It encodes CASSLATDSYEQYF.

The rearrangement uses TRBV7-2 and TRBJ2-7; the match to TRBD2 covers 10 bases. Germline V gene data show CDR1 as SGHTA and CDR2 as FQGNSA. The CDR3 spans 15 residues. J gave up 2 bases and V 5 bases, and 6 bases lay outside the gene matches. CDR3 region: CASSTIAGGAYEQYF. The CDR3 DNA sequence: TGTGCCAGCAGCACAATAGCGGGAGGCGCCTACGAGCAGTACTTC.

The chain is built from TRBV6-4 and TRBJ2-1; D perhaps matches TRBD1 (5 bases). The CDR3 is 13 amino acids. Trimming took 6 bases from V and 0 from J, leaving 6 bases between them. The germline CDR1 and CDR2 sequences are MRHNA and SNTAGT. This CDR3 is CASSRDSYNEQFF. The CDR3 region has the DNA TGTGCCAGCAGCAGGGACTCCTACAATGAGCAGTTCTTC.

This clone occurred once. This rearrangement joins TRBV6-4 to TRBJ2-3; D gene ambiguous. The CDR3 has 12 residues. In germline, CDR1 is MRHNA, CDR2 SNTAGT. V shed 3 bases and J shed 8 bases, with 9 bases lying between them. CDR3 DNA sequence: TGTGCCAGCAGTGAGTTAGTAGCTACGCAGTATTTT. Translation: CASSELVATQYF.

The chain employs TRBV18 and TRBJ2-2; 13 bases map to TRBD2. The germline V gene encodes CDR1 KGHSH and CDR2 LQKENI. With 3 bases clipped from V and 3 bases from J, the junction kept 1 base outside the gene matches. The CDR3 runs 16 residues. The CDR3 sequence: CASSPGLAGYTGELFF. The CDR3 nucleotides are TGTGCCAGCTCACCGGGACTAGCGGGATACACCGGGGAGCTGTTTTTT.